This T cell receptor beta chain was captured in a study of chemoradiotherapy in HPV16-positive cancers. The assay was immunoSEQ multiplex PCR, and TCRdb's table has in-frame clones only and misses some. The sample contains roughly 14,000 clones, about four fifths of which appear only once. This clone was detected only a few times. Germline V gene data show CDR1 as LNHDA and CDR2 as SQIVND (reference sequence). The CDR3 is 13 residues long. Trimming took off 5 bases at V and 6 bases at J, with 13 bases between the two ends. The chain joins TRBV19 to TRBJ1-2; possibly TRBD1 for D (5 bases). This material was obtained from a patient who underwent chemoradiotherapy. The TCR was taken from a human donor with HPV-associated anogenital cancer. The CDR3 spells CASSVALGHGYTF. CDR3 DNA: TGTGCCAGTAGTGTGGCGTTGGGGCATGGCTACACCTTC.